This T cell receptor (beta chain) was found in a study of blood T cell repertoires in COVID-19. CDR3 length equals 15 residues. The ends lost 8 bases at V and 0 bases at J; junction bases unmatched: 6. Per germline, CDR1 SNHLY and CDR2 FYNNEI. Libraries were prepared by immunoSEQ multiplex PCR; TCRdb keeps only in-frame clonotypes and omits some of them. The table has roughly 140,000 clones, roughly 90% seen once. Sequencing was carried out using peripheral blood. The V and J genes are TRBV2 and TRBJ1-3; 8 nucleotides agree with TRBD1. The TCR originated in a woman aged 55-70 years with active or convalescent COVID-19. Here the CDR3 reads CASLGQANSGNTIYF. The CDR3 DNA sequence: TGTGCCAGCCTGGGACAGGCTAACTCTGGAAACACCATATATTTT.